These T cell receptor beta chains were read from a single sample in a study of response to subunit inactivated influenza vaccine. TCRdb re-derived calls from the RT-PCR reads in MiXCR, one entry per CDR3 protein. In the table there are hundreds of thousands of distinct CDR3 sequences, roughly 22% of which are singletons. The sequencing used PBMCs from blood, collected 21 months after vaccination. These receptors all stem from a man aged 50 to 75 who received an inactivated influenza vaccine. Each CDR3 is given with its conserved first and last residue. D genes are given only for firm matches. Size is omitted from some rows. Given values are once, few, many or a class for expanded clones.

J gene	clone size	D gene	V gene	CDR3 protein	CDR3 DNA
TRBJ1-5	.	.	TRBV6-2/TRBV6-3	CASSWGARWANQPQHF	TGTGCCAGCAGTTGGGGGGCACGTTGGGCCAATCAGCCCCAGCATTTT
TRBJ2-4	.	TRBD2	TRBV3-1	CASSQDGLAENIQYF	TGTGCCAGCAGCCAAGATGGTCTAGCGGAAAACATTCAGTACTTC
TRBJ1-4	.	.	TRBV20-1	CSASHISGVPNEKLFF	TGCAGTGCTAGCCATATCTCAGGGGTGCCTAATGAAAAACTGTTTTTT
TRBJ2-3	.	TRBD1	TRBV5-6	CASSPLGQGTDTQYF	TGTGCCAGCAGCCCGCTGGGACAGGGCACAGATACGCAGTATTTT
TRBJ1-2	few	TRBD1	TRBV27	CASSRITGTGGPYGYTF	TGTGCCAGCAGTCGTATCACCGGGACAGGGGGCCCCTATGGCTACACCTTC
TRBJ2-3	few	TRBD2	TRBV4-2	CASSQALRATSGETDTQYF	TGTGCCAGCAGCCAAGCTCTCAGAGCGACTAGCGGGGAAACAGATACGCAGTATTTT
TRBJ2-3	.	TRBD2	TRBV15	CATSRERWSSGVTDTQYF	TGTGCCACCAGCAGAGAGCGATGGTCTAGCGGTGTCACAGATACGCAGTATTTT
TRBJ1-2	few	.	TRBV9	CASSVLPRGVGGYTF	TGTGCCAGCAGCGTCCTCCCCCGGGGGGTTGGCGGCTACACCTTC
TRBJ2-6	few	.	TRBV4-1	CASSQVLRNSGANVLTF	TGCGCCAGCAGCCAAGTACTACGGAACTCTGGGGCCAACGTCCTGACTTTC
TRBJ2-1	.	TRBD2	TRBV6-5	CASSYERAGGLGSEQFF	TGTGCCAGCAGTTACGAGAGGGCGGGAGGGCTAGGTAGTGAGCAGTTCTTC
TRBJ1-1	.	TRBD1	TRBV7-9	CASSRQGLGRTEAFF	TGTGCCAGCAGCAGACAGGGTTTGGGACGCACTGAAGCTTTCTTT
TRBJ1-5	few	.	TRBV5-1	CASSPSINQPQHF	TGCGCCAGCAGCCCCAGTATCAATCAGCCCCAGCATTTT
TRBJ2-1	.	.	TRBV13	CASSLMFGGSYNEQFF	TGTGCCAGCAGCTTGATGTTTGGGGGCAGCTACAATGAGCAGTTCTTC
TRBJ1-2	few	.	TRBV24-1	CATSDLRQNGYTF	TGTGCCACCAGTGATTTACGACAGAATGGCTACACCTTC
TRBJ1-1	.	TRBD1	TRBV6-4	CASSEGRDSEAFF	TGTGCCAGCAGTGAAGGTAGGGACAGTGAAGCTTTCTTT
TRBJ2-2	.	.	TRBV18	CASGPGTSNTGELFF	TGTGCCAGCGGCCCGGGGACGTCGAACACCGGGGAGCTGTTTTTT